This T cell receptor (beta chain) was found in a study of T cell responses to AZD1222 COVID-19 vaccine. A remark on this clone: Antigen unknown.

Profiling relied on immunoSEQ multiplex PCR, and the TCRdb table lists in-frame clones only, not all of them. The repertoire holds tens of thousands of clones, with roughly 84% as singletons. Study outcomes and limitations: After the peak T cell response, and only then, were repertoires sampled. Clonal diversity was possibly underestimated, and the donors were mostly white British, with more females.

V was cut by 1 base and J by 3 bases, with 12 bases left in between. Germline V CDR1 and CDR2: LGHNA, YSLEER. The CDR3 spans 15 residues. The chain uses TRBV4-3 and TRBJ1-2, with TRBD1 as a possible D gene (5 bases). The source of this sequence is an adult in good health. The sequencing here drew on peripheral blood, taken on day 0 of AZD1222 vaccination. Written as DNA, the CDR3 is TGCGCCAGCAGCCAAGGAGAGGGGATGGACTATGGCTACACCTTC. It codes for CASSQGEGMDYGYTF.